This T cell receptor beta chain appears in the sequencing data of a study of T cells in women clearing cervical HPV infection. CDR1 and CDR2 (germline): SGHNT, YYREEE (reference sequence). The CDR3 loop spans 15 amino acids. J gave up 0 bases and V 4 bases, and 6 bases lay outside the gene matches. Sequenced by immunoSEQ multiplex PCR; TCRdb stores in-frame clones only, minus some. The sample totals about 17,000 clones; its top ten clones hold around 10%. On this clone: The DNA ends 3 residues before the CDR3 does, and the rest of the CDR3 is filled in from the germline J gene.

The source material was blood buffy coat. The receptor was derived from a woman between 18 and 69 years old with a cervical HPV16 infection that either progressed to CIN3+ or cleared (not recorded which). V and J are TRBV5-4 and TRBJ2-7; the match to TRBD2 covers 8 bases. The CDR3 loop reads CASSLPGGDSYEQYF. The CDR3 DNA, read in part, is TGTGCCAGCAGCCTCCCGGGAGGGGACTCCTACGAG.